This TCR beta chain was identified in a study of T cells expressing NK-cell markers. Following a re-call of the 5' RACE reads, TCRdb has one entry per CDR3 protein and lacks DNA. Its table lists roughly 430,000 distinct CDR3 sequences. Study-wide results and limits: These clonotypes additionally ranked first within the CD3+CD56-NKG2C+ fraction of a few donors. Nothing established the HCMV specificity of expanded NKG2C+ T cell clones.

Worth noting for this clonotype: Its antigen is not known.

The CDR3 is made up of 15 amino acids. The germline V gene encodes CDR1 SGHVS and CDR2 FQNEAQ. V and J are TRBV7-8 and TRBJ2-1; TCRdb names TRBD1, which stays unverified in the absence of DNA. The sequenced sample was blood T cells: a sorted CD56 or NKG2C T cell subset, CD4+ or CD8+ T cells, or bulk PBMC T cells (not recorded which). This sequence was found in a woman aged 18-70 years in good health. Here the CDR3 reads CASSLGTGPYREQFF.